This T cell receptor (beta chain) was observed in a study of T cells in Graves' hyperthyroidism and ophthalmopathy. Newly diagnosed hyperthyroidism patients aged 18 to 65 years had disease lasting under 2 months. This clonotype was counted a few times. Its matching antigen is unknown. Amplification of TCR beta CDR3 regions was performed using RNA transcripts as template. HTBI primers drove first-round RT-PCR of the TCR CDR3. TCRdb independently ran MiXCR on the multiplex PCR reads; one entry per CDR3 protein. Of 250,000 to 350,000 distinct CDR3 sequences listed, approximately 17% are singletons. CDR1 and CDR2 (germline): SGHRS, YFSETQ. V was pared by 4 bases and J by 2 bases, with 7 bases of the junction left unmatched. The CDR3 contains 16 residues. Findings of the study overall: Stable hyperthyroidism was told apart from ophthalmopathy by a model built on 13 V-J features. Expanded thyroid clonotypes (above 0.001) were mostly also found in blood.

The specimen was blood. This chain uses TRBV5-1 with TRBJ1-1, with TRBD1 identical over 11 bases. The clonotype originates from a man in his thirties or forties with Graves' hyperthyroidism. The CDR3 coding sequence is TGCGCCAGCAGCACCGGACAGGGGGCCGGAAACACTGAAGCTTTCTTT. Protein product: CASSTGQGAGNTEAFF. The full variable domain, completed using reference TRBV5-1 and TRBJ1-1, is KAGVTQTPRYLIKTRGQQVTLSCSPISGHRSVSWYQQTPGQGLQFLFEYFSETQRNKGNFPGRFSGRQFSNSRSEMNVSTLELGDSALYLCASSTGQGAGNTEAFFGQGTRLTVV.